Following are 23 T cell receptor beta chains from one sample sequenced in a study of neoadjuvant anti-PD-1 for oral cavity cancer (dated by TCRdb to 2020 to 2023). The library was built by means of the immunoSEQ multiplex PCR assay. TCRdb carries this immuneACCESS record with in-frame sequences only. Its versions omit some clonotypes, under half of them owing to an unresolved V gene in the studies checked, with the rest unexplained. The sample table records approximately 13,000 clones; 60% to 75% of these occur just once. The ten most abundant clones make up less than 3% of the sample. This sample's time point label indicates: after neoadjuvant nivolumab, at surgical resection. This material consisted of PBMCs, taken after nivolumab (anti-PD-1) treatment. The receptors shown here come from a person aged 40 to 85 with oral cavity squamous cell carcinoma.

This clone turned up a few times. This sequence joins TRBV4-1 and TRBJ1-1; a possible D gene is TRBD1 (6 bases). CDR1 MGHRA and CDR2 YSYEKL come from the germline V gene. V was cut by 1 base and J by 2 bases, with 11 bases left in between. This CDR3 is 15 amino acids long. The CDR3 spells CASSQGAGENTEAFF. The CDR3 DNA reads as TGCGCCAGCAGCCAAGGTGCAGGGGAAAACACTGAAGCTTTCTTT.

The chain recombines TRBV20-1 with TRBJ2-7; D is unclear. The length of the CDR3 is 10 residues. V dropped 6 bases and J dropped 1 base, with 4 bases sitting between them. Germline-derived CDR1 and CDR2 are DFQATT and SNEGSKA (reference sequence). CDR3 in DNA: TGCAGTGCCGGTTCCTACGAGCAGTACTTC. Translation: CSAGSYEQYF.

This rearrangement joins TRBV7-9 to TRBJ1-1, with D hard to call. Trimming cost V 3 bases and J 4 bases, with 3 bases left between them. Germline-derived CDR1 and CDR2 are SEHNR and FQNEAQ (reference sequence). This CDR3 spans 11 amino acids. CDR3 bases: TGTGCCAGCAGCTTGGGCACTGAAGCTTTCTTT. This sequence encodes CASSLGTEAFF.

The J gene is TRBJ1-3, the V gene TRBV5-1; no firm D call. Deletions cut 4 bases from V and 0 bases from J, with 8 bases between. The CDR3 extends over 14 amino acids. The germline V gene encodes CDR1 SGHRS and CDR2 YFSETQ. The CDR3 region is CASSPDGSGNTIYF. Here the CDR3 DNA reads TGCGCCAGCAGCCCGGACGGCTCTGGAAACACCATATATTTT.

This clone appeared a single time. The J gene is TRBJ2-2, the V gene TRBV7-3; 7 nucleotides line up with TRBD2. Germline values: CDR1 SGHTA, CDR2 FQGTGA. This CDR3 spans 16 amino acids. Trimming cost V 0 bases and J 5 bases; bases outside gene matches: 6. The CDR3: CASSLTGRIETGELFF. The DNA for the CDR3 is TGTGCCAGCAGCTTAACCGGGAGGATCGAGACCGGGGAGCTGTTTTTT.

CDR3 nucleotide sequence: TGTGCCAGTGGGGACCCTGGGGACAATCTCTATGGCTACACCTTC. This gives the protein CASGDPGDNLYGYTF. The chain is built from TRBV19 and TRBJ1-2; TRBD1 might be the D (6 bases). The V and J ends lost 8 bases and 4 bases respectively, with 20 bases between them. The CDR3 covers 15 residues. CDR1 and CDR2 from the germline V gene are LNHDA and SQIVND (reference sequence).

For the CDR3, the DNA is TGTGCCAGCAGCTCCGGACTCTACGAGCAGTACTTC. Amino acid sequence: CASSSGLYEQYF. The chain couples TRBV11-2 to TRBJ2-7; the D gene is possibly TRBD2 (5 bases). V was clipped by 4 bases and J by 3 bases, with 7 bases between them. This CDR3 spans 12 amino acids. Looked up from germline, CDR1 is SGHAT and CDR2 is FQNNGV.

V usage is TRBV30 and J usage is TRBJ2-5; D gene unclear. Trimming shortened V by 4 bases and J by 0 bases, and 15 bases separated the two germline ends. The CDR3 consists of 15 residues. Germline loops: CDR1 GTSNPN, CDR2 SVGIG (reference sequence). CDR3 nucleotides: TGTGCCTGGACCCCCATGTGGGCGAACCAAGAGACCCAGTACTTC. Amino acids: CAWTPMWANQETQYF.

The chain couples TRBV27 to TRBJ2-7; the match to TRBD2 covers 8 bases. Germline lookup yields CDR1 MNHEY and CDR2 SMNVEV (reference sequence). Trimming cost V 3 bases and J 2 bases; bases outside gene matches: 15. This CDR3 comprises 18 residues. CDR3 in DNA: TGTGCCAGCAGTTTTACCGTGACCGGGACTAGAAAGGCCTACGAGCAGTACTTC. This encodes CASSFTVTGTRKAYEQYF.

J is TRBJ2-7 and V is TRBV19, with 9 bases lining up with TRBD2. Germline V CDR1 and CDR2: LNHDA, SQIVND (reference sequence). This CDR3 contains 15 residues. The ends lost 3 bases at V and 0 bases at J; junction bases unmatched: 3. The CDR3 sequence: CASSMAGGSSYEQYF. The CDR3 nucleotides are TGTGCCAGTAGTATGGCGGGAGGGAGCTCCTACGAGCAGTACTTC.

The rearrangement uses TRBV7-8 and TRBJ2-7; 8 nucleotides align to TRBD1. J was trimmed by 0 bases and V by 5 bases; bases with no gene match: 3. This CDR3 has 14 amino acids. The germline V gene has CDR1 SGHVS and CDR2 FQNEAQ. The CDR3 nucleotides are TGTGCCAGCAGCCCGGACAGGGCCTCCTACGAGCAGTACTTC. It yields the protein CASSPDRASYEQYF.

This clone was found a few times. The chain combines TRBV7-9 with TRBJ2-1, with a possible D match to TRBD1 (5 bases). There are 17 residues in the CDR3. V gave up 4 bases and J gave up 3 bases, with 19 bases separating them. The V gene's germline CDR1 is SEHNR and CDR2 FQNEAQ (reference sequence). CDR3: CASSSRAAGFGYNEQFF. Written as DNA, the CDR3 is TGTGCCAGCAGCTCCCGGGCAGCAGGGTTCGGCTACAATGAGCAGTTCTTC.

The gene calls are TRBV11-2 and TRBJ2-5; D perhaps matches TRBD1 (5 bases). V was shortened by 4 bases and J by 1 base, with 13 bases between the two germline ends. This CDR3 comprises 15 residues. Germline CDR1 and CDR2: SGHAT and FQNNGV. The CDR3 reads CASSSQGHPQETQYF. The CDR3 nucleotides are TGTGCCAGCAGCTCCCAAGGACACCCCCAAGAGACCCAGTACTTC.

This clone has a handful of counts. The rearrangement uses TRBV29-1 and TRBJ1-2; perhaps TRBD1 as D (6 bases). The V and J ends lost 0 bases and 5 bases respectively, with 7 bases between them. CDR3 length equals 12 residues. Germline CDR1 is SQVTM and CDR2 is ANQGSEA. CDR3 coding DNA: TGCAGCGTTGAAGATGGGACATATGGCTACACCTTC. As protein: CSVEDGTYGYTF.

This clone has only a few counts. The J gene is TRBJ1-1, the V gene TRBV9, with D unresolved. V gave up 4 bases and J gave up 7 bases, with 2 bases separating them. Germline CDR1 reads SGDLS; CDR2 reads YYNGEE. The CDR3 totals 9 residues. The DNA for the CDR3 is TGTGCCAGCAGCATTGAAGCTTTCTTT. As protein: CASSIEAFF.

This chain links TRBV5-1 with TRBJ2-3; TRBD1 matches at 8 bases. This CDR3 has 13 amino acids. Germline CDR1 reads SGHRS; CDR2 reads YFSETQ. V was pared by 1 base and J by 13 bases, with 8 bases of the junction left unmatched. CDR3 DNA sequence: TGCGCCAGCAGCTTGATGGGACAGGAAAGAGAGTATTTT. It is translated as CASSLMGQEREYF.

The J gene is TRBJ2-3, the V gene TRBV6-5, with D perhaps TRBD2 (6 bases). CDR3 length equals 16 residues. Germline CDR1 is MNHEY and CDR2 is SVGAGI. V was pared by 3 bases and J by 0 bases, with 13 bases between. The CDR3 coding sequence is TGTGCCAGCAGTTATTTAGCGGAAATTAGCACAGATACGCAGTATTTT. Translated: CASSYLAEISTDTQYF.

The rearrangement joins TRBV5-6 to TRBJ2-7; D is unresolved. Germline CDR1 is SGHDT and CDR2 is YYEEEE. This CDR3 region has 14 residues. The V end lost 4 bases, the J end lost 0 bases, and 11 bases lay between the germline ends. CDR3 protein: CASSKVSHSYEQYF. As DNA, the CDR3 is TGTGCCAGCAGCAAGGTGTCGCACTCCTACGAGCAGTACTTC.

This chain uses TRBV5-4 with TRBJ2-3; a weak D match, TRBD1 (5 bases). The CDR3 sequence is 15 residues long. The germline V gene encodes CDR1 SGHNT and CDR2 YYREEE (reference sequence). The ends were cut back, 3 bases at V and 0 bases at J, with 11 bases in the middle. The CDR3 bases are TGTGCCAGCAGCTCGCGTAACAGGAGCACAGATACGCAGTATTTT. It codes for CASSSRNRSTDTQYF.

The V call is TRBV6-6, the J call TRBJ2-2; TRBD1 matches at 7 bases. CDR1 MNHNY and CDR2 SVGAGI come from the germline V gene (reference sequence). With 6 bases clipped from V and 0 bases from J, the junction kept 4 bases outside the gene matches. The CDR3 runs 15 residues. CDR3 in amino acids: CASRATGTNTGELFF. CDR3 nucleotide sequence: TGTGCCAGCAGAGCGACAGGGACGAACACCGGGGAGCTGTTTTTT.

This chain links TRBV6-1 with TRBJ2-7; TRBD2 matches 7 bases. Germline loops: CDR1 MNHNS, CDR2 SASEGT. The CDR3 has 13 amino acids. The junction had 5 bases not matched to a gene; V was cut back by 7 bases and J by 2 bases. Here the CDR3 DNA reads TGTGCCAGCACTAGCGGAGGTACCTACGAGCAGTACTTC. Encoded protein: CASTSGGTYEQYF.

The chain couples TRBV10-3 to TRBJ1-2; weak D call: TRBD1 (6 bases). Germline-derived CDR1 and CDR2 are ENHRY and SYGVKD. Trimming left V 3 bases short and J 8 bases short, with 16 bases between. This CDR3 region has 14 residues. Here the CDR3 reads CAISDSGTTVGYTF. CDR3 nucleotide sequence: TGTGCCATCAGTGATTCCGGGACAACGGTCGGCTACACCTTC.

CDR3 amino acids: CATSRDRTVQETQYF. The CDR3 coding sequence is TGTGCCACCAGCAGAGATCGCACGGTACAAGAGACCCAGTACTTC. This sequence joins TRBV15 and TRBJ2-5; no clear D. The germline V gene encodes CDR1 LNHNV and CDR2 YYDKDF (reference sequence). V was pared by 0 bases and J by 2 bases, with 10 bases between. The CDR3 covers 15 residues.